The clone carrying this T cell receptor beta chain came up a few times. Its antigen is undetermined. The junction departs from the called germline gene at one end, perhaps through a read error. The researchers produced TCR beta cDNA from approximately 540 ng total RNA with a constant-region primer. Slightly modified ARM-PCR served as the procedure for the TCR beta libraries. These libraries came from three rounds of nested multiplex PCR. TRBV1-TRBV30 forward and Cbeta reverse primers drove the first two roughly 10-cycle rounds. One entry per CDR3 protein results from TCRdb running MiXCR on the multiplex PCR reads. The sample contains 99,000 or so distinct CDR3 sequences, around 84% of which appear only once. CDR1 SQVTM and CDR2 ANQGSEA come from the germline V gene. This CDR3 comprises 11 residues. The data were taken from a study of tumor-infiltrating lymphocytes in primary liver carcinoma. Study details: Staging placed the tumors at T1-T3 N0M0, and they measured about 4 to 10 cm across. Roughly 3.65 to 7.5 million productive TCRbeta reads were obtained per sample, with similar numbers across tissue types. The study, taken as a whole, reports: Just about 7-25% of leading clones were found in every one of five regions. The 250 largest clones made up significantly more of tumor than blood repertoires (p = 0.039).

Extraction of RNA together with DNA used roughly 20-33 mg of unsorted bulk tissue. The gene calls are TRBV29-1 and TRBJ2-7, with D possibly being TRBD1 (6 bases). The source material was liver tumor tissue from sampling region 3. Noted subset: tumor region T3, left-lateral pole. This TCR was recovered from a man aged 35 to 55 with primary liver carcinoma and hepatitis B virus infection. The CDR3 DNA reads TGTAGCGTACGGGACACCTGCGAGCAGTACTTC. Its protein is CSVRDTCEQYF.